The T cell receptor (beta chain) under discussion was sequenced for a study of identical twins. Study-wide findings and caveats: Abundant cord blood beta clonotypes carried fewer insertions; memory repertoires showed none. Cross-sectional statistical analysis was relied on for the conclusions, without the same donors being followed.

Germline loops: CDR1 SGHRS, CDR2 YFSETQ. This CDR3 is built from 16 residues. Trimming took off 0 bases at V and 1 base at J, with 10 bases between the two ends. Healthy Caucasians alone served as donors. Worth noting for this clonotype: What it recognizes is unknown.

Each cDNA held unique molecular identifiers, and template switching gave it a universal primer site. Each CDR3 protein is one row after TCRdb ran MiXCR on the 5' RACE reads. The table records 690,000 or so distinct CDR3 sequences, more than 6.5% of them present only once. These data were also filed under a second study, of yellow fever vaccine responses in identical twins.

The sample taken for sequencing was PBMCs. This chain uses TRBV5-1 with TRBJ2-2, with D possibly TRBD2 on 5 matching bases. The TCR originated in a woman younger than 30 in good health. The CDR3 protein is CASSLVGRENTGELFF. The CDR3 nucleotides are TGCGCCAGCAGCTTGGTCGGACGGGAGAACACCGGGGAGCTGTTTTTT. The complete variable domain, with remaining parts taken from reference TRBV5-1 and TRBJ2-2, reads KAGVTQTPRYLIKTRGQQVTLSCSPISGHRSVSWYQQTPGQGLQFLFEYFSETQRNKGNFPGRFSGRQFSNSRSEMNVSTLELGDSALYLCASSLVGRENTGELFFGEGSRLTVL.